This is a list of T cell receptor beta chains from one sample in a study of T-cell reconstitution after alpha-beta-depleted transplantation in children. TCRdb independently ran MiXCR on the PCR reads; one entry per CDR3 protein. Of over 200,000 distinct CDR3 sequences listed, around 7.7% are singletons. The sequencing here drew on PBMCs, mostly from graft donor cells, taken 360 days after TCRalphabeta/CD19-depleted stem cell transplant. The receptors derive from a male patient under 10 years old who had a stem cell transplant for acute myeloid leukemia, so the T cells may come from the graft donor. Each CDR3 is given with its conserved first and last residue.

cdr3_length j_call v_call cdr3_aa
13 TRBJ2-5 TRBV20-1 CSGSSGRRETQYF
14 TRBJ2-2 TRBV2 CARARGQNTGELFF
14 TRBJ2-7 TRBV18 CASSPKREPNEQYF
16 TRBJ2-5 TRBV4-2 CASSPGTGLSQETQYF
12 TRBJ1-5 TRBV28 CASGRANQPQHF
14 TRBJ2-1 TRBV20-1 CSAREFTSINEQFF
15 TRBJ1-2 TRBV7-8 CASSLLRTSSYGYTF
17 TRBJ2-1 TRBV5-5 CASSLTTSEGAYNEQFF
15 TRBJ1-1 TRBV25-1 CASSNSVRGNTEAFF
13 TRBJ2-3 TRBV20-1 CSARDRGADTQYF
14 TRBJ1-1 TRBV5-1 CASSLTASNTEAFF
20 TRBJ2-1 TRBV20-1 CSAPPSSGQYGREGWSEQFF
15 TRBJ1-4 TRBV6-1 CASSANRAVHEKLFF